The TCR beta chain under discussion was sequenced for a study of OX40 agonist ivuxolimab in advanced cancers. Trimming removed 4 bases from V and 6 bases from J; junction bases left unmatched: 3. The germline V gene encodes CDR1 KGHSH and CDR2 LQKENI. The length of the CDR3 is 12 residues. Study findings and constraints: Researchers did not determine the expanded peripheral T cells' antigen specificity.

Of note for this clone: The antigen is undetermined.

Profiling relied on immunoSEQ multiplex PCR, and the TCRdb table lists in-frame clones only, not all of them. The data show 45,000 to 50,000 clones, with about 88% seen just once and about 7.8% held by the top ten. The TCR comes from an adult with an advanced solid tumor such as melanoma, head and neck, liver or kidney cancer. Material: CD4+ or CD8+ T cells sorted from blood, obtained in a trial of the OX40 agonist ivuxolimab. V and J are TRBV18 and TRBJ2-7; 7 bases match TRBD1. CDR3 region: CASSRDRGEQYF. The DNA of the CDR3 is TGTGCCAGCTCACGGGACAGAGGCGAGCAGTACTTC.